This T cell receptor beta chain came from a study of CD8 T cells in Susac syndrome. About the study: Among the Susac syndrome patients who underwent sequencing, five or six had clinically active disease, while about eight of them were in remission.

Notes on the study in general: Repertoires of Susac syndrome CD4+ T cells lacked clonal expansion.

On this clonotype: What it recognizes is unknown.

An amount of RNA that ranged from roughly 0.5 to 1 ug was reverse transcribed with random hexamers. Each CDR3 protein gets one entry after TCRdb re-called the immunoSEQ multiplex PCR reads with MiXCR. The data show approximately 190,000 distinct CDR3 sequences, with under 97% seen just once and 0.09% to 0.1% held by the top ten. The CDR3 covers 18 residues. V lost 1 base, J lost 0 bases, and 4 bases stayed unmatched. Germline values: CDR1 SGHTA, CDR2 FQGTGA. Material for sequencing was CD4+ T cells from PBMCs. This sequence originates from a human donor with Susac syndrome. The chain carries TRBV7-3 and TRBJ2-6; 9 nucleotides match TRBD2. The CDR3: CASSLNRGGGSGANVLTF. In DNA form, the CDR3 reads TGTGCCAGCAGCTTAAACCGCGGGGGGGGCTCTGGGGCCAACGTCCTGACTTTC.